The rows below give T cell receptor beta chains drawn from one sample of a study of blood T cells in healthy people across ages. Via MiXCR, TCRdb re-called the 5' RACE reads, giving one row per CDR3 protein. The data contain just under 750,000 distinct CDR3 sequences, about a fifth of them singletons. The sample was blood. The receptors come from a man aged 65-85 years in good health. CDR3s leave out the opening cysteine and the closing phenylalanine or tryptophan.

v_call,j_call,cdr3_aa
TRBV20-1,TRBJ1-1,SARDSVAF
TRBV20-1,TRBJ1-2,SARDGTTYYAYT
TRBV5-1,TRBJ1-4,ASSLRGRGQSNEKLF
TRBV18,TRBJ1-4,ASSPPGATLATNEKLF
TRBV12-3/TRBV12-4,TRBJ1-1,ASSSGQGKALAF
TRBV3-1,.,ASSQFFDGTGDNEQF
TRBV12-3/TRBV12-4,TRBJ1-1,ASIPGQFNTEAF
TRBV2,TRBJ2-7,ASSVGRPEQY
TRBV7-9,TRBJ2-3,ASSQGTGPTDTQY
TRBV20-1,TRBJ2-3,TARDQGGTDTQY